What follows describes a single TCR beta chain. The antigen is not known. An end of the junction does not agree with germline; a read error may underlie this. The entry originates in a study of vaccination effects on CD4 cells after COVID-19. Sequenced by immunoSEQ multiplex PCR; TCRdb stores in-frame clones only, minus some. The data contain under 25,000 clones, roughly 76% of them singletons. Germline loops: CDR1 MDHEN, CDR2 SYDVKM. The CDR3 is made up of 15 amino acids. Pools of viral peptides were used by the ViraFEST assay to expand antigen-specific CD4+ T cells ahead of sequencing. A 10-day culture period preceded the isolation of CD4+ T cells. Participants were vaccinated with two doses of either the BNT162b2 or mRNA-1273 vaccine. Cultures got half-medium changes with IL-2 on days 3 and 7.

The sample was CD4+ T cells from PBMCs cultured with SARS-CoV-2 spike peptides, taken after COVID-19 vaccination. The chain carries TRBV28 and TRBJ1-4; 8 positions agree with TRBD1. The TCR sequence derives from a human donor who received a COVID-19 vaccine. Some clones in this sample may be carry-over from other donors' samples. CDR3 amino acids: CASSRKTILQGDCSF. The CDR3 coding sequence is TGTGCCAGCAGTCGGAAGACAATATTACAGGGGGATTGTAGTTTT.